These T cell receptor beta chains were read from a single sample in a study of response to subunit inactivated influenza vaccine. From the RT-PCR reads, TCRdb called clonotypes with MiXCR, one entry per CDR3 protein. The data show 530,000 or so distinct CDR3 sequences, with 12% seen just once and 9.5% to 13% held by the top ten. Material: PBMCs from blood, obtained on the day of vaccination. Every receptor here comes from a man between 45 and 60 years old who received an inactivated influenza vaccine. The CDR3 runs from the conserved cysteine through the conserved F or W. The order of the fields is J gene, D gene, clone size, V gene, CDR3 DNA, CDR3 protein. A D gene is named only where the DNA matches it firmly. Clone size is given for some rows only: seen once, a few or many times, or a class if the clone is expanded.

J: TRBJ2-2; D: TRBD2; size: .; V: TRBV7-2; DNA: TGTGCCAGCAGCTTACGGGAGGGCCGGGTCACCGGGGAGCTGTTTTTT; CDR3: CASSLREGRVTGELFF
J: TRBJ2-2; D: .; size: many; V: TRBV2; DNA: TGTGCCCAGCAATCCACCTTGAACACCGGGGAGCTGTTTTTT; CDR3: CAQQSTLNTGELFF
J: TRBJ2-7; D: TRBD1; size: .; V: TRBV11-1; DNA: TGTGCCAGCAGCTTAGGGATTCAGACAGGGCGCGTGGGGGTCGAGCAGTACTTC; CDR3: CASSLGIQTGRVGVEQYF
J: TRBJ2-7; D: .; size: .; V: TRBV28; DNA: TGTGCCAGCAGTACGGACACCTCCTACGAGCAGTACTTC; CDR3: CASSTDTSYEQYF
J: TRBJ1-6; D: .; size: .; V: TRBV6-6; DNA: TGTGCCAGCAGTTACGGTTCACCCCTCCACTTT; CDR3: CASSYGSPLHF
J: TRBJ2-1; D: .; size: many; V: TRBV3-1; DNA: TGCGCCAGCAGCCAAGATGGGGGTTCCTACAATGAGCAGTTCTTC; CDR3: CASSQDGGSYNEQFF
J: TRBJ2-2; D: TRBD2; size: .; V: TRBV9; DNA: TGTGCCAGCAGCGTAGATCCAGCGGGAGTCTCCGGGGAGCTGTTTTTT; CDR3: CASSVDPAGVSGELFF
J: TRBJ2-2; D: TRBD2; size: many; V: TRBV10-3; DNA: TGTGCCACTTCGGGGGGGGCCAACGGGGAGCTGTTTTTT; CDR3: CATSGGANGELFF
J: TRBJ2-7; D: .; size: few; V: TRBV28; DNA: TGTGCCAGCAGTTTATTGGTTTCGTCCTACGAGCAGTACTTC; CDR3: CASSLLVSSYEQYF
J: TRBJ2-2; D: .; size: few; V: TRBV5-1; DNA: TGCGCCAGCAGCTTGGCCAAGACAGTAAACACCGGGGAGCTGTTTTTT; CDR3: CASSLAKTVNTGELFF
J: TRBJ2-7; D: TRBD2; size: .; V: TRBV12-3/TRBV12-4; DNA: TGTGCCAGCTCAAACGGGGGGGCGGCCGCCGACGAGCAGTACTTC; CDR3: CASSNGGAAADEQYF
J: TRBJ2-3; D: .; size: .; V: TRBV29-1; DNA: TGCAGCGTCTCAGCGGGTACGCAGTATTTT; CDR3: CSVSAGTQYF
J: TRBJ2-7; D: .; size: many; V: TRBV5-1; DNA: TGTGCCAGCAGTTTAGTTGGGGGTTCCTACGAGCAGTACTTC; CDR3: CASSLVGGSYEQYF
J: TRBJ2-1; D: .; size: .; V: TRBV29-1; DNA: TGCAGCGTTGAGAGACTGGCCCTACGGGCCAATGAGCAGTTCTTC; CDR3: CSVERLALRANEQFF
J: TRBJ2-1; D: .; size: few; V: TRBV7-9; DNA: TGTGCCAGCGGGGGTAGAAATAATGAGCAGTTCTTC; CDR3: CASGGRNNEQFF
J: TRBJ1-3; D: .; size: .; V: TRBV29-1; DNA: TGCAGCGTTGAAGGGAGGGTAGGAAACACCATATATTTT; CDR3: CSVEGRVGNTIYF
J: TRBJ2-3; D: TRBD1; size: many; V: TRBV6-2/TRBV6-3; DNA: TGTGCCAGCAGCCACCGGGACAGGGCATTCTCACGCGAGGATACGCAGTATTTT; CDR3: CASSHRDRAFSREDTQYF
J: TRBJ2-5; D: .; size: many; V: TRBV30; DNA: TGTGCCTGGAGTGTACCAGAAGTGACCCAGTACTTC; CDR3: CAWSVPEVTQYF
J: TRBJ2-5; D: .; size: .; V: TRBV10-3; DNA: TGTGCCATCAGCGACCTAACGGGGGTCGGAGAGACCCAGTACTTC; CDR3: CAISDLTGVGETQYF
J: TRBJ1-2; D: .; size: .; V: TRBV20-1; DNA: TGCAGTGCTAGAGTAGGAGGCTACACCTTC; CDR3: CSARVGGYTF
J: TRBJ2-3; D: TRBD1; size: .; V: TRBV5-6; DNA: TGTGCCAGCAGCAAAGGACAGGGGCCCCTTAGCACAGATACGCAGTATTTT; CDR3: CASSKGQGPLSTDTQYF
J: TRBJ2-5; D: TRBD1; size: few; V: TRBV18; DNA: TGTGCCAGCTCACCGGGCCGGGACAGGGGATTCGGAAAAGAGACCCAGTACTTC; CDR3: CASSPGRDRGFGKETQYF
J: TRBJ1-5; D: .; size: few; V: TRBV12-3/TRBV12-4; DNA: TGTGCCAGCAGTTTTCTAGGGCAGATGAATAGCAATCAGCCCCAGCATTTT; CDR3: CASSFLGQMNSNQPQHF
J: TRBJ2-7; D: .; size: .; V: TRBV7-2; DNA: TGTGCCAGCAGCTTAGCGGACAGACTGATCTACGAGCAGTACTTC; CDR3: CASSLADRLIYEQYF
J: TRBJ2-5; D: TRBD1; size: many; V: TRBV4-1; DNA: TGCGCCAGCAGCCAAGTACGGGACAGAAAAGAGACCCAGTACTTC; CDR3: CASSQVRDRKETQYF
J: TRBJ2-2; D: .; size: few; V: TRBV15; DNA: TGTGCCACCAGCAGAGATAATTGGCCCGGGGAGCTGTTTTTT; CDR3: CATSRDNWPGELFF
J: TRBJ2-5; D: .; size: few; V: TRBV11-2; DNA: TGTGCCAGCAGCTTTCGGATCCAAGAGACCCAGTACTTC; CDR3: CASSFRIQETQYF
J: TRBJ2-5; D: .; size: many; V: TRBV10-3; DNA: TGTGCCATCAGTGAAGGGACGAAACAAGAGACCCAGTACTTC; CDR3: CAISEGTKQETQYF
J: TRBJ2-2; D: .; size: many; V: TRBV12-3/TRBV12-4; DNA: TGTGCCAGCGGTGGAGGGATGGGTGTTGCCGGGGAGCTGTTTTTT; CDR3: CASGGGMGVAGELFF
J: TRBJ2-3; D: .; size: .; V: TRBV7-9; DNA: TGTGCCAGCAGCTTAGAAATGGAAACAGATACGCAGTATTTT; CDR3: CASSLEMETDTQYF
J: TRBJ1-3; D: TRBD1; size: many; V: TRBV2; DNA: TGTGCCAGCAGTTCGACAGGGGGAAACACCATATATTTT; CDR3: CASSSTGGNTIYF
J: TRBJ1-6; D: .; size: few; V: TRBV20-1; DNA: TGCAGTGCTAGAGCTGAAGGGGAATCACCCCTCCACTTT; CDR3: CSARAEGESPLHF
J: TRBJ2-1; D: TRBD1; size: .; V: TRBV24-1; DNA: TGTGCCACCAGTGATATGGGACAGGGTTCCTACAATGAGCAGTTCTTC; CDR3: CATSDMGQGSYNEQFF